Following are 16 T cell receptor beta chains from one sample sequenced in a study of CD8+CD57+ T cells in acquired aplastic anemia. Genomic DNA was employed as the template in profiling TCR beta VDJ and CDR3. Each CDR3 protein is one row after TCRdb ran MiXCR on the reads. Of around 200,000 distinct CDR3 sequences listed, less than 60% were seen once; the top ten hold 1.8%. Sequenced patients had shown CD8+CD57+ cell expansion by flow cytometry. Material: sorted CD4+, CD8+, or CD8+CD57+ T cells (not recorded which) from PBMCs. The receptors shown here come from a human donor with aplastic anemia.

This clonotype was counted many times. CDR3 sequence (DNA): TGCGCCAGCAGCACCCAAAGACCGACGAACACTGAAGCTTTCTTT. It encodes CASSTQRPTNTEAFF. The chain couples TRBV5-1 to TRBJ1-1; D gene uncertain. The CDR3 consists of 15 residues. V lost 4 bases to trimming and J lost 1 base, with 14 bases between them. Per the germline V gene, CDR1 is SGHRS and CDR2 is YFSETQ.

About this clonotype: A much bigger clone sits one base away, suggesting this may be a read error. The chain joins TRBV5-6 to TRBJ1-2; the D gene is possibly TRBD1 (6 bases). The CDR3 length is 14 residues. Germline CDR1 SGHDT, CDR2 YYEEEE. The CDR3 is CASSPQGPNYGNTF. CDR3 nucleotide sequence: TGTGCCAGCAGCCCACAGGGACCCAACTATGGCAACACCTTC. The full variable domain, its missing parts supplied by reference TRBV5-6 and TRBJ1-2, is DAGVTQSPTHLIKTRGQQVTLRCSPKSGHDTVSWYQQALGQGPQFIFQYYEEEERQRGNFPDRFSGHQFPNYSSELNVNALLLGDSALYLCASSPQGPNYGNTFGSGTRLTVV.

This clonotype was detected a few times. A read error may be the cause here, since a much bigger clone is one base away. V usage is TRBV10-3 and J usage is TRBJ2-3; 7 nucleotides align to TRBD1. Trimming cost V 3 bases and J 1 base; bases outside gene matches: 4. CDR3 length: 15 amino acids. CDR1 ENHRY and CDR2 SYGVKD come from the germline V gene. CDR3 sequence reads: CAISDRGTGTDTQYF. The CDR3 bases are TGTGCCATCAGTGATAGGGGGACAGGCACAGATACGCAGTATTTT.

On this clonotype: With a much larger clone just one base away, this may be a read error. The CDR3 sequence: CASSFTGGDTEAFF. Here the CDR3 DNA reads TGTGCCAGCAGCTTTACAGGCGGCGACACTGAAGCTTTCTTT. The rearrangement links TRBV5-5 to TRBJ1-1; D perhaps matches TRBD1 (5 bases). Germline CDR1 SGHKS, CDR2 YYEKEE (reference sequence). Trimming pared 2 bases from V and 3 bases from J, leaving 11 bases between. The CDR3 length is 14 residues.

The gene calls are TRBV20-1 and TRBJ2-7; weak D call: TRBD1 (6 bases). This CDR3 has 13 residues. CDR1 and CDR2 (germline): DFQATT, SNEGSKA (reference sequence). Trimming removed 4 bases at V and 3 bases at J, with 13 bases between. In DNA form, the CDR3 reads TGCAGTGCTAAAACCGGGACACACTACGAGCAGTACTTC. Translating it yields CSAKTGTHYEQYF.

The V gene is TRBV11-2, the J gene TRBJ1-5; 9 nucleotides match TRBD1. The CDR3 has 17 amino acids. V lost 4 bases to trimming and J lost 0 bases; unmatched junction nucleotides: 7. Germline CDR1 and CDR2: SGHAT and FQNNGV. Here the CDR3 DNA reads TGTGCCAGCAGCTGGGGACAGGGCCAATATAGCAATCAGCCCCAGCATTTT. Its protein is CASSWGQGQYSNQPQHF.

The gene calls are TRBV20-1 and TRBJ2-7; D uncertain. Germline V CDR1 and CDR2: DFQATT, SNEGSKA (reference sequence). V lost 5 bases and J lost 4, with 9 bases in between. CDR3 length equals 11 residues. CDR3 DNA: TGCAGTGCTCCAGACGAGTACGAGCAGTACTTC. This gives the protein CSAPDEYEQYF.

CDR3 bases: TGCGCCAGCAGCTCACAGGGGGCGAGGGAGACCCAGTACTTC. Its translation: CASSSQGARETQYF. J is TRBJ2-5 and V is TRBV5-1; 9 bases line up with TRBD1. The CDR3 length is 14 residues. In germline, CDR1 is SGHRS, CDR2 YFSETQ. Trimming cost V 3 bases and J 5 bases; bases outside gene matches: 5. Looking up the rest from reference TRBV5-1 and TRBJ2-5 gives the full variable domain: KAGVTQTPRYLIKTRGQQVTLSCSPISGHRSVSWYQQTPGQGLQFLFEYFSETQRNKGNFPGRFSGRQFSNSRSEMNVSTLELGDSALYLCASSSQGARETQYFGPGTRLLVL.

Notes on this clonotype: One end of the junction varies from germline; a read error may be responsible. This chain joins TRBV12-3 or TRBV12-4 and TRBJ2-1; TRBD2 matches at 8 bases. The CDR3 runs 16 residues. This CDR3 reads CASSFRSGGNYNEQSF. The CDR3 DNA reads as TGTGCCAGCAGTTTTAGGAGCGGGGGAAACTACAATGAGCAGTCCTTC.

This sequence joins TRBV20-1 and TRBJ2-7, with a weak D call TRBD1 (5 bases). Germline V lookup: CDR1 DFQATT, CDR2 SNEGSKA (reference sequence). The CDR3 length is 16 residues. Trimming removed 5 bases from V and 2 bases from J, with 22 bases in between. CDR3 bases: TGCAGTGCTCCGAAAAGATTCGACAGCTACACCTACGAGCAGTACTTC. It is translated as CSAPKRFDSYTYEQYF.

The table lists this clonotype with many counts. CDR3 sequence (DNA): TGCAGTGCTAGAGATGGAACAGGGTCTTGGAACACTGAAGCTTTCTTT. This sequence encodes CSARDGTGSWNTEAFF. The chain joins TRBV20-1 to TRBJ1-1, with D possibly TRBD1 on 6 matching bases. The germline V and J ends were trimmed by 0 bases and 1 base, with 15 bases remaining between them. Per germline, CDR1 DFQATT and CDR2 SNEGSKA (reference sequence). This CDR3 is 16 amino acids long.

This clonotype was seen at least ten times. The chain has TRBV9 and TRBJ2-7, with D uncertain. The ends were cut back, 4 bases at V and 5 bases at J, with 13 bases in the middle. From germline, CDR1 is SGDLS and CDR2 YYNGEE. The CDR3 spans 13 residues. CDR3 DNA: TGTGCCAGCAGCACGGGTCACCCGGACGAGCAGTACTTC. It encodes CASSTGHPDEQYF.

This clonotype showed up many times. The J gene is TRBJ2-1, the V gene TRBV5-1, with 12 bases matching TRBD2. The V gene end was trimmed by 4 bases and the J gene end by 2 bases; junction bases not matched to a gene: 1. The CDR3 spans 15 residues. The germline V gene has CDR1 SGHRS and CDR2 YFSETQ. CDR3 DNA sequence: TGCGCCAGCAGCCCTAGCGGGGGGGCCTACAATGAGCAGTTCTTC. Residues: CASSPSGGAYNEQFF.

This clonotype was seen many times. J is TRBJ2-2 and V is TRBV10-3; either TRBD1 or TRBD2 may fit D (7 bases each). This CDR3 has 13 residues. Per germline, CDR1 ENHRY and CDR2 SYGVKD. The V and J ends lost 10 bases and 6 bases respectively, with 15 bases between them. The CDR3 region is CATRGGYAGELFF. CDR3 DNA: TGTGCCACCAGGGGGGGGTATGCCGGGGAGCTGTTTTTT.

This clonotype was picked up a small number of times. It may be a read error: a sequence one base away is much more abundant. This CDR3 fails to terminate in the conserved phenylalanine or tryptophan, so it likely reflects a read error. This chain connects TRBV4-1 to TRBJ2-7; tentative D call: TRBD2 (6 bases). The germline V gene encodes CDR1 MGHRA and CDR2 YSYEKL. Trimming removed 1 base from V and 5 bases from J, with 15 bases in between. The CDR3 is made up of 15 amino acids. CDR3 protein: CASSQGAGGSDEQYL. CDR3 nucleotide sequence: TGCGCCAGCAGCCAAGGGGCCGGGGGTAGCGACGAGCAGTACCTC.

The V gene is TRBV19, the J gene TRBJ2-7, with 8 bases lining up with TRBD1. In germline, CDR1 is LNHDA, CDR2 SQIVND (reference sequence). The CDR3 runs 15 residues. J lost 0 bases, V lost 5 bases, and 6 bases had no gene match. The CDR3 protein is CASSPMTGVSYEQYF. CDR3 coding DNA: TGTGCCAGTAGTCCAATGACAGGGGTCTCCTACGAGCAGTACTTC.